This T cell receptor beta chain derives from a study of identical twins. Germline CDR1 MDHEN, CDR2 SYDVKM. V dropped 5 bases and J dropped 5 bases, with 12 bases sitting between them. This CDR3 contains 14 residues. Whole-study results and caveats: The study reached conclusions through statistical analysis that was cross-sectional, not following the same donors. Cord blood beta clonotypes present at high abundance carried fewer insertions; no such pattern appeared in memory repertoires.

With template switching, a universal primer site was added, and the cDNA carried unique molecular identifiers. MiXCR, applied by TCRdb to the 5' RACE reads, yields one record per CDR3 protein. The table lists 500,000 to 650,000 distinct CDR3 sequences, under 8.5% of them singletons, with around 1.6% in the top ten. There are many counts of this clonotype. What it binds is unknown. These sequences were also reported in another study, on yellow fever vaccine responses in identical twins. As reported in that work: As reported, the vaccine T cell response of twins seemed partly convergent and partly personalized.

Specimen: PBMCs. The genes are TRBV28 and TRBJ2-2; tentative D call: TRBD2 (6 bases). The source is a woman under 30 in good health. The CDR3 here is CASSDAGLTGELFF. The CDR3 nucleotides read TGTGCCAGCAGTGACGCGGGATTGACCGGGGAGCTGTTTTTT.